One sample yielded the 12 T cell receptor beta chains listed below, sequenced in a study of blood T cell repertoires in COVID-19. Repertoires were generated with immunoSEQ multiplex PCR, while TCRdb's copy carries only in-frame clones and drops some. Of over 250,000 clones in the sample, around nine tenths were seen once. The specimen was peripheral blood. The origin of the receptors is a man aged 35 to 55 who had recovered from COVID-19.

The V call is TRBV7-8, the J call TRBJ2-6, with TRBD2 matching 7 bases. V shed 5 bases, J shed 6 bases, and the junction held 4 bases outside the gene matches. Germline V gene data show CDR1 as SGHVS and CDR2 as FQNEAQ. The CDR3 spans 14 residues. The CDR3 region has the DNA TGTGCCAGCAGCCCGCGGGAGTCGGCCAACGTCCTGACTTTC. It translates to CASSPRESANVLTF. Supplemented by reference TRBV7-8 and TRBJ2-6, the full variable domain reads GAGVSQSPRYKVAKRGQDVALRCDPISGHVSLFWYQQALGQGPEFLTYFQNEAQLDKSGLPSDRFFAERPEGSVSTLKIQRTQQEDSAVYLCASSPRESANVLTFGAGSRLTVL.

V gene TRBV7-2 combines with J gene TRBJ2-7; D not certain. Trimming pared 0 bases from V and 2 bases from J, leaving 8 bases between. The CDR3 is made up of 14 amino acids. CDR1 is SGHTA, CDR2 FQGNSA, per germline. This CDR3 is CASSLARATYEQYF. The CDR3 coding sequence is TGTGCCAGCAGCTTAGCTCGAGCAACCTACGAGCAGTACTTC. Using reference TRBV7-2 and TRBJ2-7 for the parts outside the CDR3, the full variable domain is GAGVSQSPSNKVTEKGKDVELRCDPISGHTALYWYRQSLGQGLEFLIYFQGNSAPDKSGLPSDRFSAERTGGSVSTLTIQRTQQEDSAVYLCASSLARATYEQYFGPGTRLTVT.

The chain carries TRBV5-1 and TRBJ1-2; 9 positions agree with TRBD1. J gave up 2 bases and V 1 base, and 0 bases lay outside the gene matches. The CDR3 is made up of 14 amino acids. Germline V CDR1 and CDR2: SGHRS, YFSETQ. CDR3 in amino acids: CASSLTGGNYGYTF. CDR3 DNA: TGCGCCAGCAGCTTGACAGGGGGCAACTATGGCTACACCTTC.

The chain couples TRBV19 to TRBJ1-1; D might be TRBD1 (5 bases). The V end was cut by 7 bases, the J end by 3 bases, with 18 bases between. The germline CDR1 and CDR2 sequences are LNHDA and SQIVND (reference sequence). This CDR3 contains 15 residues. As DNA, the CDR3 is TGTGCCAGTAAATCGGCTGGGGGGAGCGACACTGAAGCTTTCTTT. This gives the protein CASKSAGGSDTEAFF. Using reference TRBV19 and TRBJ1-1 for the parts outside the CDR3, the full variable domain is DGGITQSPKYLFRKEGQNVTLSCEQNLNHDAMYWYRQDPGQGLRLIYYSQIVNDFQKGDIAEGYSVSREKKESFPLTVTSAQKNPTAFYLCASKSAGGSDTEAFFGQGTRLTVV.

The chain links TRBV9 to TRBJ2-3; 7 nucleotides align to TRBD1. V gave up 0 bases and J gave up 3 bases; unmatched junction bases: 4. Germline CDR1 and CDR2: SGDLS and YYNGEE. The CDR3 has 15 residues. CDR3 in DNA: TGTGCCAGCAGCGTAGAGGACAGGCGAACAGATACGCAGTATTTT. Translated: CASSVEDRRTDTQYF.

The chain is built from TRBV7-2 and TRBJ2-7; 13 nucleotides line up with TRBD2. Germline V gene sequence: CDR1 SGHTA, CDR2 FQGNSA. CDR3 length equals 16 residues. With V trimmed by 5 bases and J by 7 bases, 11 bases remained unmatched. The CDR3 region has the DNA TGTGCCAGCAGCCACCCTGGACTAGCGGGAGAGGAAGAGCAGTACTTC. As protein: CASSHPGLAGEEEQYF.

This clone has ten or more counts. Other DNA sequences in this specimen translate into the identical CDR3. The chain joins TRBV27 to TRBJ2-7; 8 bases are a match to TRBD1. The CDR3 is 14 residues long. The V gene end was trimmed by 2 bases and the J gene end by 3 bases; junction bases not matched to a gene: 3. The germline gives CDR1 MNHEY, CDR2 SMNVEV (reference sequence). Here the CDR3 reads CASSLQGANYEQYF. CDR3 DNA: TGTGCCAGCAGTTTACAGGGGGCTAACTACGAGCAGTACTTC.

V is TRBV10-3 and J is TRBJ1-2, with TRBD1 matching over 7 bases. This CDR3 region has 19 residues. From germline, CDR1 is ENHRY and CDR2 SYGVKD. J lost 1 base, V lost 10 bases, and 24 bases had no gene match. This CDR3 reads CATRARNRDRDSLNYGYTF. CDR3 DNA sequence: TGTGCCACCCGCGCCAGAAATAGGGACCGGGACAGCCTTAACTATGGCTACACCTTC.

Points on this clone: At the DNA level, this CDR3 is encoded by other sequences in the same sample as well. The chain links TRBV18 to TRBJ1-3; the D gene is possibly TRBD1 (6 bases). This CDR3 is 13 amino acids long. Germline V gives CDR1 KGHSH, CDR2 LQKENI. V lost 2 bases to trimming and J lost 4 bases, with 6 bases between them. The CDR3 loop is CASSPGGGNTIYF. The CDR3 DNA reads as TGTGCCAGCTCACCAGGGGGCGGAAACACCATATATTTT.

The genes are TRBV19 and TRBJ1-1, with D possibly TRBD1 on 5 matching bases. This CDR3 comprises 15 residues. The germline gives CDR1 LNHDA, CDR2 SQIVND (reference sequence). Trimming left V 7 bases short and J 1 base short, with 16 bases between. CDR3 region: CASNGRALGNTEAFF. The CDR3, as DNA: TGTGCCAGTAATGGCAGGGCCCTCGGGAACACTGAAGCTTTCTTT.

V and J are TRBV13 and TRBJ2-1; TRBD1 aligns across 7 bases. This CDR3 is built from 22 residues. J lost 4 bases, V lost 5 bases, and 29 bases had no gene match. Germline V gene sequence: CDR1 PRHDT, CDR2 FYEKMQ (reference sequence). The CDR3 region has the DNA TGTGCCAGCAGCCACCGACCGCTAGGGGGCCATAGGAGCGGAAGATGGTACAATGAGCAGTTCTTC. This gives the protein CASSHRPLGGHRSGRWYNEQFF.

The genes are TRBV30 and TRBJ1-2, with D possibly TRBD1 on 5 matching bases. Trimming took off 8 bases at V and 8 bases at J, with 15 bases between the two ends. The CDR3 spans 11 residues. Germline V gives CDR1 GTSNPN, CDR2 SVGIG (reference sequence). In DNA, the CDR3 is TGTGCCGACGGCAGGGCAGGCGGCTACACCTTC. As protein: CADGRAGGYTF.